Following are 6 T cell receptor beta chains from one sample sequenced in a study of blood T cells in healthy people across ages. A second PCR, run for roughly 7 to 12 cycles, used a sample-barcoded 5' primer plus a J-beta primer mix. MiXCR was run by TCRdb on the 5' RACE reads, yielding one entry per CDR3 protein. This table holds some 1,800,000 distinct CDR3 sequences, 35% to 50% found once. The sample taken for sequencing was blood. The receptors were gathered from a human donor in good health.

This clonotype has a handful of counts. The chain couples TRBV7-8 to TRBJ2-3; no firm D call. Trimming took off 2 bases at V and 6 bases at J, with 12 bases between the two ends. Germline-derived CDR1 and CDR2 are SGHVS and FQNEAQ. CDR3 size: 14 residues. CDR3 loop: CASSLSYRRDTQYF. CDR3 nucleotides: TGTGCCAGCAGCTTATCCTACCGACGCGATACGCAGTATTTT.

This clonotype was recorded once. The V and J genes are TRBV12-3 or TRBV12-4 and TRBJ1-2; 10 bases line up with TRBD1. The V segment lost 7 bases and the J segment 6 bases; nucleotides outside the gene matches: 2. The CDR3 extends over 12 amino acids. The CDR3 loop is CASTGQGDGYTF. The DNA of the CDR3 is TGTGCCAGCACCGGACAGGGGGATGGCTACACCTTC.

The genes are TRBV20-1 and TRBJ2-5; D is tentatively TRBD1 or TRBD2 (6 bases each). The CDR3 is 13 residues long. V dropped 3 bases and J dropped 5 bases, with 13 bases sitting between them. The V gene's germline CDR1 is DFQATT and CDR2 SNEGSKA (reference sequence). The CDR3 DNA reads TGCAGTGCTAGTTACGGGGGCCTCGAGACCCAGTACTTC. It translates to CSASYGGLETQYF.

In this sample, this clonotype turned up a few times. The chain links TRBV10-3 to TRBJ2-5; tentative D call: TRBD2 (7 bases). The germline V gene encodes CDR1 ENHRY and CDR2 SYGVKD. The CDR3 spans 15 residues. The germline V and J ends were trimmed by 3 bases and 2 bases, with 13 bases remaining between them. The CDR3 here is CAISDGGQTQETQYF. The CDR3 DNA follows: TGTGCCATCAGTGACGGGGGGCAGACACAAGAGACCCAGTACTTC.

CDR3 loop: CSARDLRLAGGRGEQFF. The CDR3 nucleotides read TGCAGTGCTAGAGATTTGCGGTTGGCGGGGGGGCGGGGTGAGCAGTTCTTC. The chain has TRBV20-1 and TRBJ2-1; 9 positions match TRBD2. With V trimmed by 0 bases and J by 9 bases, 15 bases remained unmatched. The germline V gene has CDR1 DFQATT and CDR2 SNEGSKA (reference sequence). This CDR3 has 17 residues.

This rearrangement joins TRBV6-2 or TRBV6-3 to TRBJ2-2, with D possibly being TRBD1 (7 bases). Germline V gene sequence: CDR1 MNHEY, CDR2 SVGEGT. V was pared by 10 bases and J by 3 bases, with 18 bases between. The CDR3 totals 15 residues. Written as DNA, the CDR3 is TGTGCCAACCTCGGCGGGACAGTGGACACCGGGGAGCTGTTTTTT. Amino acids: CANLGGTVDTGELFF.